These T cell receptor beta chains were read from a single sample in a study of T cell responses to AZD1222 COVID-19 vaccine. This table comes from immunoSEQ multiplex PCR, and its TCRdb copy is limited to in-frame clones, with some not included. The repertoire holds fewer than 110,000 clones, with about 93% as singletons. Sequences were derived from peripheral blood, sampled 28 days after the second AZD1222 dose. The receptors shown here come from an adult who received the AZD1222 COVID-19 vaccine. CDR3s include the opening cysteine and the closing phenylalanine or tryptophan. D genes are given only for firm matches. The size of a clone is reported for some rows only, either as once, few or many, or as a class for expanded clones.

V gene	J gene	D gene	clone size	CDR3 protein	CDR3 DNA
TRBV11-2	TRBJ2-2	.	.	CASPLYTGELFF	TGTGCCAGCCCACTATACACCGGGGAGCTGTTTTTT
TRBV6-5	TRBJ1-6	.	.	CASSYRTDSPLHF	TGTGCCAGCAGTTACAGGACGGATTCACCCCTCCACTTT
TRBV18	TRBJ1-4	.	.	CASSPIRSEGEKLFF	TGTGCCAGCTCACCTATCAGGTCCGAGGGTGAAAAACTGTTTTTT
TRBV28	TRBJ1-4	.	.	CASSLQRSQLFF	TGTGCCAGCAGTTTACAGAGAAGTCAACTGTTTTTT
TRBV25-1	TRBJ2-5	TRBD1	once	CASSGYRGLETQYF	TGTGCCAGCAGTGGGTACAGGGGGCTAGAGACCCAGTACTTC
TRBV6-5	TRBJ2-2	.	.	CASSYTPGSGELFF	TGTGCCAGCAGTTACACACCAGGGTCCGGGGAGCTGTTTTTT
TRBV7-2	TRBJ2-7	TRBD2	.	CASSFSGGVSYEQYF	TGTGCCAGCAGCTTCAGCGGGGGTGTCTCCTACGAGCAGTACTTC
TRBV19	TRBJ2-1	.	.	CASSTREYYNEQFF	TGTGCCAGTAGCACTAGGGAGTACTACAATGAGCAGTTCTTC
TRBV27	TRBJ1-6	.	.	CASRQSSYNSPLHF	TGTGCCAGCAGGCAGAGCTCCTATAATTCACCCCTCCACTTT
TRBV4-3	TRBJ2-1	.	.	CASSQETRGLINEQFF	TGCGCCAGCAGCCAAGAGACTAGAGGGCTTATCAATGAGCAGTTCTTC
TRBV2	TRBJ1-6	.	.	CASSVQGRESPLHF	TGTGCCAGCAGTGTGCAGGGACGAGAGTCACCCCTCCACTTT
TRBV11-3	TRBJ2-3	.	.	CASSPSRTREGNTDTQYF	TGTGCCAGCAGCCCTAGTAGGACACGTGAGGGAAACACAGATACGCAGTATTTT
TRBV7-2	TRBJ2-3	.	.	CASSPRDSYRDTQYF	TGTGCCAGCAGCCCCCGCGACTCATACAGAGATACGCAGTATTTT
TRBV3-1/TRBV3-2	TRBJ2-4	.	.	CASSRQDITITKNIQYF	TGTGCCAGCAGCCGCCAGGACATCACGATTACCAAAAACATTCAGTACTTC
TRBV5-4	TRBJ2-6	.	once	CASSPSKTVGANVLTF	TGTGCCAGCAGCCCCTCAAAGACAGTCGGGGCCAACGTCCTGACTTTC
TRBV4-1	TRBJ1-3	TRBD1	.	CASSQTGQGTYTIYF	TGCGCCAGCAGCCAAACGGGACAGGGGACATACACCATATATTTT
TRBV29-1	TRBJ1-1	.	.	CSVEWGPEAFF	TGCAGCGTTGAGTGGGGTCCTGAAGCTTTCTTT
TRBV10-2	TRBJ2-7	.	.	CASRGSTRASGTEQYF	TGCGCCAGCAGGGGCTCTACTCGGGCTTCGGGGACCGAGCAGTACTTC
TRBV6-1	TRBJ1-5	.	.	CASSELAVYSNQPQHF	TGTGCCAGCAGTGAACTGGCAGTTTATAGCAATCAGCCCCAGCATTTT
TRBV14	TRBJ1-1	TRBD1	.	CASSRQGGDTEAFF	TGTGCCAGCAGCCGACAGGGGGGGGACACTGAAGCTTTCTTT
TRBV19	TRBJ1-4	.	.	CASTAGVATNEKLFF	TGTGCCAGTACCGCGGGCGTCGCAACTAATGAAAAACTGTTTTTT
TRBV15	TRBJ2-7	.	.	CATSRVSGPSSYEQYF	TGTGCCACCAGCAGAGTATCGGGTCCGAGCTCCTACGAGCAGTACTTC
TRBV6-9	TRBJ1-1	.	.	CASSSRPNTEAFF	TGTGCCAGCAGTTCCCGGCCGAACACTGAAGCTTTCTTT
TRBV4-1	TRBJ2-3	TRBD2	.	CASSLPSAGGITDTQYF	TGCGCCAGCAGCCTTCCTTCAGCGGGAGGGATAACGGATACGCAGTATTTT
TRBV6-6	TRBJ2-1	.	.	CASRRTEFEQFF	TGTGCCAGCAGAAGGACAGAGTTTGAGCAGTTCTTC
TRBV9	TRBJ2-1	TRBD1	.	CASSAGGQVYNEQFF	TGTGCCAGCAGCGCAGGGGGACAGGTATACAATGAGCAGTTCTTC
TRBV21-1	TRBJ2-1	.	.	CASSKRVQGYEQFF	TGTGCCAGCAGCAAAAGGGTTCAGGGCTATGAGCAGTTCTTC
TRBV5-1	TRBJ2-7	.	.	CASSGGDRPYEQYF	TGCGCCAGCAGCGGTGGCGACAGACCCTACGAGCAGTACTTC
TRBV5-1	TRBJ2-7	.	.	CASSLAHVGYEQYF	TGCGCCAGCAGCTTGGCCCACGTGGGCTACGAGCAGTACTTC
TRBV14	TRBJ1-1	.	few	CASSLYSGVAEAFF	TGTGCCAGCAGCCTCTACTCAGGGGTCGCTGAAGCTTTCTTT
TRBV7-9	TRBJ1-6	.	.	CASSGGSGPRNSPLHF	TGTGCCAGCAGCGGTGGCAGTGGCCCTCGAAATTCACCCCTCCACTTT
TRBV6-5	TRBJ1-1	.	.	CASSFTGYTEAFF	TGTGCCAGCAGTTTCACGGGTTACACTGAAGCTTTCTTT
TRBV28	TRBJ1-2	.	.	CASSLSGTYGYTF	TGTGCCAGCAGTTTATCCGGGACGTATGGCTACACCTTC
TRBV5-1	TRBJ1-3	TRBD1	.	CASSKDRSGNTIYF	TGCGCCAGCAGCAAGGACAGGTCTGGAAACACCATATATTTT
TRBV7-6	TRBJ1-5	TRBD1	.	CASSLGAGGIVQPQHF	TGTGCCAGCAGCTTAGGGGCAGGGGGTATAGTTCAGCCCCAGCATTTT
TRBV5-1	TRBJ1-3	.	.	CASSSDGTGNTIYF	TGCGCCAGCAGCAGTGACGGTACTGGAAACACCATATATTTT
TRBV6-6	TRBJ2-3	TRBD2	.	CASSSTSGSTDTQYF	TGTGCCAGCAGCTCGACTAGCGGAAGCACAGATACGCAGTATTTT
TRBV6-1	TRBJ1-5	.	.	CASSEGSSLNQHF	TGTGCCAGCAGTGAAGGTAGCAGCTTGAACCAGCATTTT
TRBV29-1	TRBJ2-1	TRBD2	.	CSAGTSGRKGENEQFF	TGCAGCGCTGGGACTAGCGGGCGGAAGGGAGAAAATGAGCAGTTCTTC
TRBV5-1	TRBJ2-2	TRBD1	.	CASSSLDRVNTGELFF	TGCGCCAGCAGCTCCCTCGACAGGGTCAACACCGGGGAGCTGTTTTTT
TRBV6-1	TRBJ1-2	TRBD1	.	CASSEDRAGGYTF	TGTGCCAGCAGTGAGGACAGGGCAGGTGGCTACACCTTC
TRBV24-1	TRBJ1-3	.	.	CATSDPQAGNTIYF	TGTGCCACCAGTGATCCCCAGGCTGGAAACACCATATATTTT
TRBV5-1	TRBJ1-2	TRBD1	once	CASSRQTGADGYTF	TGCGCCAGCAGCAGACAGACAGGGGCGGATGGCTACACCTTC
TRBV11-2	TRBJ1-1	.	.	CASSFTQGGAEAFF	TGTGCCAGCAGCTTCACTCAGGGCGGCGCTGAAGCTTTCTTT
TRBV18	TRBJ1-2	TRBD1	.	CASSPGQGITF	TGTGCCAGCTCACCAGGACAGGGAATCACCTTC
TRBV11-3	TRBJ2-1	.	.	CASSLGLNEQFF	TGTGCCAGCAGCTTAGGACTCAATGAGCAGTTCTTC
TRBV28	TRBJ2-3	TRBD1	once	CASSFGGRGRTDTQYF	TGTGCCAGCAGTTTTGGGGGCAGGGGGCGGACAGATACGCAGTATTTT
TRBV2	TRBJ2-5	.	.	CATPRPPTVGNQETQYF	TGTGCCACCCCCCGACCCCCGACCGTGGGGAACCAAGAGACCCAGTACTTC
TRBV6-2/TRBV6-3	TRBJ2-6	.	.	CASSRRDGPSGANVLTF	TGTGCCAGCAGTCGCCGGGACGGTCCTTCTGGGGCCAACGTCCTGACTTTC
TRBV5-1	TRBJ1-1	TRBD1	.	CASSPGQGNLNTEAFF	TGCGCCAGCAGCCCGGGACAGGGGAACCTGAACACTGAAGCTTTCTTT
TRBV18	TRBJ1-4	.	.	CASSPGVGEKLFF	TGTGCCAGCTCACCAGGGGTTGGTGAAAAACTGTTTTTT
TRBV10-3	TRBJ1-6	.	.	CAISDTAGELDSPLHF	TGTGCCATCAGTGACACTGCTGGGGAGTTGGATTCACCCCTCCACTTT
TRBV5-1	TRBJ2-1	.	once	CASNKWTGGNEQFF	TGCGCCAGCAATAAATGGACTGGCGGCAATGAGCAGTTCTTC
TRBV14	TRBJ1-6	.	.	CASSQVVNSPLHF	TGTGCCAGCAGCCAAGTTGTTAATTCACCCCTCCACTTT
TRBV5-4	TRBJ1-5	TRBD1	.	CASSFRTGDFSNQPQHF	TGTGCCAGCAGCTTCAGGACAGGGGACTTTAGCAATCAGCCCCAGCATTTT
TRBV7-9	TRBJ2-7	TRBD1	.	CASSIGGQGYEQYF	TGTGCCAGCAGCATAGGAGGACAGGGGTACGAGCAGTACTTC
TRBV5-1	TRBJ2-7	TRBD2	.	CASSSSGLAHEQYF	TGCGCCAGCAGCTCTAGCGGCTTAGCCCACGAGCAGTACTTC